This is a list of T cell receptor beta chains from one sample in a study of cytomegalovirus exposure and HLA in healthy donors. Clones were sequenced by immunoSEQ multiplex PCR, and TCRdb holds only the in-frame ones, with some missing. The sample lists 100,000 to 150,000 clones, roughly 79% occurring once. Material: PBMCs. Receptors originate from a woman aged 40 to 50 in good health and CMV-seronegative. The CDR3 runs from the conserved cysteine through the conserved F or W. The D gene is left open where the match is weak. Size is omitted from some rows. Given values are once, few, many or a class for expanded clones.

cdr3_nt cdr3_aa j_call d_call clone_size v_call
TGTGCCAGTAGTCTACAGGGGGGAGTCACTGAAGCTTTCTTT CASSLQGGVTEAFF TRBJ1-1 TRBD1 NA TRBV19
TGTGCCAGCAGTTTATTTGGAGTTTTTGAGCAGTTCTTC CASSLFGVFEQFF TRBJ2-1 NA NA TRBV27
TGTGCCTGCCCGGGACAGGGTGTAGAGACCCAGTACTTC CACPGQGVETQYF TRBJ2-5 TRBD1 NA TRBV30
TGTGCCAGCAGTGAGATGGCACCCGATCAGCCCCAGCATTTT CASSEMAPDQPQHF TRBJ1-5 NA NA TRBV2
TGTGCCAGCAGTTACTCGAAACAGGGGAACGGGGAGCTGTTTTTT CASSYSKQGNGELFF TRBJ2-2 TRBD1 NA TRBV6-5
TGTGCCAGCAGCTTAACGGAGACTGAAGCTTTCTTT CASSLTETEAFF TRBJ1-1 NA NA TRBV7-9
TGTGCCAGCAACCCGAGGGCGCGGTCCTACGAGCAGTACTTC CASNPRARSYEQYF TRBJ2-7 NA NA TRBV6-5
TGTGCCAGCAGCCTGGCGAGGTCCGTCGGCGTCTCCTACGAGCAGTACTTC CASSLARSVGVSYEQYF TRBJ2-7 NA once TRBV5-6
TGTGCCAGCAGCCTCCAGGGAGGTGGCGAGCAGTACTTC CASSLQGGGEQYF TRBJ2-7 NA once TRBV7-3
TGTGCCAGCAGCCCGTATAGGGGGTTGGGCACTGAAGCTTTCTTT CASSPYRGLGTEAFF TRBJ1-1 NA NA TRBV6-5
TGCAGCGCCCTAGGACAGGGTAGGGATGAGCAGTTCTTC CSALGQGRDEQFF TRBJ2-1 TRBD1 once TRBV29-1
TGTGCCAGCAGCTTAGTCAGCACAGGGAGCACCGGGGAGCTGTTTTTT CASSLVSTGSTGELFF TRBJ2-2 NA NA TRBV7-2
TGTGCCAGCAGCTTTTGGAGCCGCGGTGGCTACACCTTC CASSFWSRGGYTF TRBJ1-2 NA once TRBV5-6
TGTGCCAGTAGTTTCAGACAGGGAGGCGAGCAGTACTTC CASSFRQGGEQYF TRBJ2-7 NA NA TRBV19
TGTGCCAGCAGTGACTCGATGGGGGGCACTGAAGCTTTCTTT CASSDSMGGTEAFF TRBJ1-1 NA NA TRBV6-4
TGTGCCTGGAGGAAAGCGAGTAACACTGAAGCTTTCTTT CAWRKASNTEAFF TRBJ1-1 NA NA TRBV30
TGCGCCAGCAGCCGACAGGGGGACACTGAAGCTTTCTTT CASSRQGDTEAFF TRBJ1-1 TRBD1 NA TRBV10-2
TGCGCCAGCAGGGCTCCCGGGGGTAGCGGGGAGACCCAGTACTTC CASRAPGGSGETQYF TRBJ2-5 TRBD2 NA TRBV10-2
TGCGCCAGGCCCCGAGCGGGGGTCCGCTATGGCTACACCTTC CARPRAGVRYGYTF TRBJ1-2 NA NA TRBV10-1
TGTGCCAGTAGTATCTTGAGGGATGAAAAACTGTTTTTT CASSILRDEKLFF TRBJ1-4 NA NA TRBV19
TGTGCCAGCAGCTTGGAGGGGCCCTACGGCTACACCTTC CASSLEGPYGYTF TRBJ1-2 NA NA TRBV5-6
TGTGCCAGCAGCTGGGAGGGTCGTCCAAAGTACTTC CASSWEGRPKYF TRBJ2-5 TRBD2 NA TRBV5-4
TGTGCTAGTGGTTTGGGCGGGATCCACTACAATGAGCAGTTCTTC CASGLGGIHYNEQFF TRBJ2-1 NA NA TRBV12-5
TGTGCCAGCAGCGTAGTCTCAGGGGGTGCGAGCAATCAGCCCCAGCATTTT CASSVVSGGASNQPQHF TRBJ1-5 TRBD1 NA TRBV9
TGTGCCAGCAGTAACTCGGGACAGAGTACCTACGAGCAGTACTTC CASSNSGQSTYEQYF TRBJ2-7 TRBD1 NA TRBV28
TGTGCCAGTTTTGGGGCTCCTGGGGCCAACGTCCTGACTTTC CASFGAPGANVLTF TRBJ2-6 NA NA TRBV21-1
TGTGCCAGCAGCTTAACGGGCCAGCCCAGGGGCTACACCTTC CASSLTGQPRGYTF TRBJ1-2 NA few TRBV7-3
TGCACCAGCAGCACCGGGACTAGCGGGAGTAAAGCCTACAATGAGCAGTTCTTC CTSSTGTSGSKAYNEQFF TRBJ2-1 NA NA TRBV1
TGTGCCAGCAGCCAAGCCTGGGGCAGGGGACGGGAGCAGTACTTC CASSQAWGRGREQYF TRBJ2-7 NA NA TRBV14
TGTGCCAGCAGCTTAGGACTCGACACTGAAGCTTTCTTT CASSLGLDTEAFF TRBJ1-1 NA NA TRBV11-3
TGTGCCAGCAGCTTGGGACAGGGGGCGGTTTACATTCAGTACTTC CASSLGQGAVYIQYF TRBJ2-4 TRBD1 NA TRBV5-4
TGTGCCTGGACCCAATATGGGCGGGAGGGCCCACAGTACTTC CAWTQYGREGPQYF TRBJ2-5 TRBD2 few TRBV30
TGTGCCAGCACCACAGGGACAGTCTATGGCTACACCTTC CASTTGTVYGYTF TRBJ1-2 TRBD1 NA TRBV6-6
TGTGCCAGCAGCGTAGGAGCGCTGGACAGGGAAGGTCAGCCCCAGCATTTT CASSVGALDREGQPQHF TRBJ1-5 TRBD1 NA TRBV9
TGCGCCAGCAGCCAAGATGAGCGGGGGATCTACAATGAGCAGTTCTTC CASSQDERGIYNEQFF TRBJ2-1 TRBD2 once TRBV4-1